The 14 T cell receptor beta chains below all came from one sample that was sequenced in a study of CD8+ T cells in alopecia areata. This sample's treatment: oral pan-JAK inhibitor, 5-10 mg twice daily. RNA extraction and reverse transcription yielded cDNA as sequencing template. Measured with immunoSEQ multiplex PCR; TCRdb has only the in-frame clones, and not every one. The profile shows about 210,000 clones, roughly two fifths of them singletons. The sequencing used CD4+ T cells sorted from blood, collected around week 37, from a patient treated with tofacitinib. The receptors shown here come from a human donor with alopecia areata.

The CDR3 loop is CASSPTGEAGYTF. The CDR3, as DNA: TGTGCCAGCAGCCCTACAGGGGAGGCTGGCTACACCTTC. V gene TRBV4-2 combines with J gene TRBJ1-2; 7 nucleotides align to TRBD1. Germline CDR1 and CDR2: LGHNA and YNFKEQ. V dropped 4 bases and J dropped 7; count of bases not matched to a gene: 6. The CDR3 contains 13 residues.

The chain couples TRBV6-6 to TRBJ2-3, with TRBD2 matching 9 bases. V dropped 4 bases and J dropped 2; count of bases not matched to a gene: 7. Germline V gene sequence: CDR1 MNHNY, CDR2 SVGAGI (reference sequence). This CDR3 region has 16 residues. Here the CDR3 DNA reads TGTGCCAGCAGTTTCCGAGTAGCGGGGGTCACAGATACGCAGTATTTT. It yields the protein CASSFRVAGVTDTQYF.

This clone was picked up a small number of times. This rearrangement joins TRBV7-9 to TRBJ2-1; D remains ambiguous. Germline CDR1 SEHNR, CDR2 FQNEAQ (reference sequence). The CDR3 is 15 residues long. V dropped 6 bases and J dropped 4 bases, with 16 bases sitting between them. The CDR3 region has the DNA TGTGCCAGCAGTTCCAGTAGGGCCTCATACAATGAGCAGTTCTTC. Translated, it gives CASSSSRASYNEQFF.

This clone was observed a few times. J is TRBJ1-5 and V is TRBV2; D unresolved. Germline CDR1 and CDR2: SNHLY and FYNNEI. V was pared by 3 bases and J by 8 bases, with 17 bases between. The CDR3 extends over 15 amino acids. The CDR3 here is CASSESDGLWKPQHF. The CDR3 nucleotides are TGTGCCAGCAGTGAGTCCGACGGATTATGGAAGCCCCAGCATTTT.

J is TRBJ1-1 and V is TRBV5-1; possible D gene TRBD1, 5 bases. Germline values: CDR1 SGHRS, CDR2 YFSETQ. The CDR3 runs to 13 residues. Trimming pared 3 bases from V and 0 bases from J, leaving 6 bases between. Written as DNA, the CDR3 is TGCGCCAGCAGCTGGGGACTGAACACTGAAGCTTTCTTT. Its translation is CASSWGLNTEAFF.

This clone was detected only a few times. This sample includes further DNA sequences coding for the same CDR3. CDR3 nucleotide sequence: TGTGCCAGCAGCTTTGGGACTAGCGGGAGGGCCTCCCAAGAGACCCAGTACTTC. Translated: CASSFGTSGRASQETQYF. The V call is TRBV5-4, the J call TRBJ2-5, with 16 bases lining up with TRBD2. The junction had 5 bases not matched to a gene; V was cut back by 2 bases and J by 1 base. CDR3 length equals 18 residues. The germline CDR1 and CDR2 sequences are SGHNT and YYREEE (reference sequence).

Only a few counts were recorded for this clone. This chain connects TRBV10-3 to TRBJ2-6, with TRBD1 identical over 7 bases. Germline CDR1 reads ENHRY; CDR2 reads SYGVKD. The V segment lost 5 bases and the J segment 0 bases; nucleotides outside the gene matches: 10. The CDR3 spans 18 residues. The CDR3 loop is CAISPRDSVSSGANVLTF. The CDR3 DNA reads TGTGCCATCAGTCCCCGGGACAGTGTTAGCTCTGGGGCCAACGTCCTGACTTTC.

The rearrangement uses TRBV27 and TRBJ2-2; 7 positions match TRBD1. The germline V gene encodes CDR1 MNHEY and CDR2 SMNVEV (reference sequence). The CDR3 runs 14 residues. V gave up 6 bases and J gave up 6 bases; unmatched junction bases: 7. DNA for the CDR3: TGTGCCAGCAGGCCCCACAGGGGTTCCGGGGAGCTGTTTTTT. This encodes CASRPHRGSGELFF.

The genes are TRBV7-8 and TRBJ2-1, with 14 bases lining up with TRBD2. Germline V lookup: CDR1 SGHVS, CDR2 FQNEAQ. The CDR3 is made up of 17 amino acids. The V and J ends lost 2 bases and 6 bases, in that order; junction bases with no gene match: 6. CDR3 sequence (DNA): TGTGCCAGCAGCTTAATGGGACTAGCGGGAGAAGCCAATGAGCAGTTCTTC. Protein sequence: CASSLMGLAGEANEQFF.

V usage is TRBV7-9 and J usage is TRBJ1-2; the D gene is possibly TRBD1 (6 bases). The CDR3 is 14 amino acids. Trimming removed 3 bases from V and 8 bases from J, with 16 bases in between. Germline V gene data show CDR1 as SEHNR and CDR2 as FQNEAQ (reference sequence). The DNA of the CDR3 is TGTGCCAGCAGCTTTCAACAGGGTCTTGAGGGCTACACCTTC. Encoded protein: CASSFQQGLEGYTF.

There are a few counts of this clone. This chain joins TRBV15 and TRBJ2-7; D perhaps matches TRBD1 (5 bases). The CDR3 has 17 residues. Per the germline V gene, CDR1 is LNHNV and CDR2 is YYDKDF (reference sequence). V shed 0 bases and J shed 2 bases, with 17 bases lying between them. The CDR3 nucleotides are TGTGCCACCAGCAGAGATAGGCAGGGATGGGGTACCTACGAGCAGTACTTC. Protein product: CATSRDRQGWGTYEQYF.

The V gene is TRBV6-5, the J gene TRBJ1-1; perhaps TRBD1 as D (5 bases). This CDR3 comprises 14 residues. Trimming took 7 bases from V and 1 from J, leaving 13 bases between them. Germline V gives CDR1 MNHEY, CDR2 SVGAGI. CDR3 amino acids: CASNPGRPNTEAFF. The CDR3 region has the DNA TGTGCCAGCAATCCGGGACGGCCGAACACTGAAGCTTTCTTT.

V is TRBV7-6 and J is TRBJ2-1, with TRBD2 matching 9 bases. CDR1 and CDR2 from the germline V gene are SGHVS and FNYEAQ. The junction had 5 bases not matched to a gene; V was cut back by 3 bases and J by 5 bases. This CDR3 is built from 15 residues. The CDR3, as DNA: TGTGCCAGCAGCTTCTTGGAGCGGGAGGACAATGAGCAGTTCTTC. It is translated as CASSFLEREDNEQFF.

The chain carries TRBV18 and TRBJ2-1; D is unclear. This CDR3 has 13 amino acids. V lost 3 bases and J 8 bases, leaving 11 bases between the germline ends. CDR1 is KGHSH, CDR2 LQKENI, per germline. The CDR3 protein is CASSPGRYHEQFF. The DNA of the CDR3 is TGTGCCAGCTCACCGGGTAGATATCATGAGCAGTTCTTC.